This T cell receptor (beta chain) was sequenced for a study of blood T cells in healthy people across ages. Study conclusions and caveats: Observed TCR beta diversity showed a strong correlation with the percentage of naive T cells as measured by flow cytometry.

The sample providers were healthy Caucasian people from Russia, aged roughly 6 to 90. Isolated PBMCs totaled at least 6.5 million in each sample. As concerns this clonotype: No antigen is known for it. Relative to the germline gene, one junction end is altered; a read error may explain this.

Using a J-beta primer mix together with a sample-barcoded 5' primer, a second PCR was run for roughly 7 to 12 cycles. All samples yielded 2.5 million or more CDR3-containing paired-end reads. TCRdb passed the 5' RACE reads through MiXCR, listing each CDR3 protein once. The repertoire holds around 780,000 distinct CDR3 sequences, with roughly three fifths as singletons. This CDR3 is 16 amino acids long. Looked up from germline, CDR1 is DFQATT and CDR2 is SNEGSKA (reference sequence). This TCR was sampled from a man aged 35-49 years in good health. This sequence joins TRBV20-1 and TRBJ2-3; D is possibly TRBD2 (5 bases). Sequenced input: blood. The CDR3 DNA follows: TGCAGTGCTACCCTCCTCGCGGGCAGTGGCGCAGATGCGCAGTATTTT. Translation: CSATLLAGSGADAQYF.